This T cell receptor beta chain was recovered during a study of patients and donors after allogeneic stem cell transplantation (dated by TCRdb to about 2020). The germline V gene (reference sequence) gives CDR1 as LGHDT and CDR2 as YNNKEL. V and J are truncated by 1 base and 2 bases respectively, leaving an intervening sequence of 10 bases. The CDR3 runs 15 amino acids, cysteine and phenylalanine included. The kept DNA is CDR3 alone, 45 bases in frame from the first base. Library preparation used RT-PCR. TCRdb lists the instrument as NextSeq 550. TCRdb reworked the public reads: Q25 trimming with fastp, MiXCR clone assembly, productive beta chains retained. Rows merge per CDR3 protein into single entries with the most common DNA and genes. The sample table shows 920,000 or so distinct CDR3 sequences, and over 15% are seen once. The ten most abundant clones make up 5% to 6.5% of the sample. A few counts support this clonotype. The antigen it binds to is not known. Base-call qualities are not available, and no considerably larger clone is one nucleotide away.

The chain joins TRBV3-1 to TRBJ2-3; a tentative D match to TRBD1 spans 6 bases. This clonotype was obtained from a human donor who was either an allogeneic HSCT recipient or a stem cell or donor lymphocyte infusion donor (not recorded which). It is not recorded whose cells these are; they may come from a transplant donor. Material: blood, either unsorted or a sorted T cell fraction (not recorded which). The CDR3: CASSQVGQNTDTQYF. In nucleotide form, the sequence is TGTGCCAGCAGCCAAGTAGGACAGAACACAGATACGCAGTATTTT.